This T cell receptor beta chain was sequenced for a study of T cells in localized non-small cell lung cancer. Sequencing used immunoSEQ multiplex PCR; TCRdb keeps in-frame clones, though not all of them. Seen here are more than 4,000 clones, 35% to 45% observed once, and the top ten hold about 5.2%. Germline assignment: CDR1 SGHAT and CDR2 FQDESV (reference sequence). This CDR3 has 14 residues. V lost 4 bases and J lost 7, with 14 bases in between. The receptor was isolated from a woman aged 40-70 years with stage I lung adenocarcinoma. The sample in question was lung tumor tissue, obtained before any cancer treatment. This chain joins TRBV11-1 and TRBJ2-1, with a tentative D call TRBD2 (5 bases). The CDR3 DNA is TGTGCCAGCAGCTACAGACTGGGCGGGAATGAGCAGTTCTTC. Its translation: CASSYRLGGNEQFF.